One sample yielded the 18 T cell receptor beta chains listed below, sequenced in a study of post-analysis software for immune sequencing data. Overall study findings and caveats: The five TRBV segments detected at higher frequency in patients than in controls included TRBV5-6, TRBV5-1 and TRBV20-1.

Their cognate antigens are unknown. Prepared libraries of TCR beta cDNA carried unique molecular identifiers. TCRdb re-called the PCR reads through MiXCR, storing one row per CDR3 protein. The top ten hold 4.5% to 7.5% of the sample, which has roughly 570,000 distinct CDR3 sequences, 34% seen once. The sequenced material came from blood. These receptors came from a girl aged 2-17 years with multiple sclerosis.

V and J are TRBV28 and TRBJ2-5; perhaps TRBD2 as D (5 bases). The CDR3 consists of 15 residues. V dropped 1 base and J dropped 5 bases, with 14 bases sitting between them. Germline-derived CDR1 and CDR2 are MDHEN and SYDVKM. For the CDR3, the DNA is TGTGCCAGCAGTTTATTGCGGGCCCTCGGGGAGACCCAGTACTTC. Translation gives CASSLLRALGETQYF.

The chain has TRBV29-1 and TRBJ1-1; D remains ambiguous. The CDR3 consists of 12 residues. Germline lookup yields CDR1 SQVTM and CDR2 ANQGSEA. Trimming removed 7 bases at V and 3 bases at J, with 12 bases between. The CDR3 region is CSAELRYTEAFF. CDR3 bases: TGCAGCGCGGAGTTGCGTTACACTGAAGCTTTCTTT.

This clonotype occurred a few times. This chain joins TRBV5-1 and TRBJ1-2; weak D call: TRBD1 (5 bases). This CDR3 spans 15 amino acids. Germline V gene lookup returns CDR1 SGHRS and CDR2 YFSETQ. Trimming took off 4 bases at V and 0 bases at J, with 13 bases between the two ends. Here the CDR3 DNA reads TGCGCCAGCAGCCTAGAGGCGACAGCTAACTATGGCTACACCTTC. Its protein is CASSLEATANYGYTF.

J is TRBJ2-5 and V is TRBV2; TRBD1 is a possible D gene (5 bases). Germline V gene lookup returns CDR1 SNHLY and CDR2 FYNNEI. V was shortened by 10 bases and J by 7 bases, with 19 bases between the two germline ends. This CDR3 region has 13 residues. The CDR3 region is CATQDGDQGTQYF. The CDR3 nucleotides are TGTGCCACCCAGGATGGGGATCAGGGGACCCAGTACTTC. Supplemented by reference TRBV2 and TRBJ2-5, the full variable domain reads EPEVTQTPSHQVTQMGQEVILRCVPISNHLYFYWYRQILGQKVEFLVSFYNNEISEKSEIFDDQFSVERPDGSNFTLKIRSTKLEDSAMYFCATQDGDQGTQYFGPGTRLLVL.

The chain links TRBV5-1 to TRBJ2-7; the D gene is possibly TRBD2 (6 bases). The germline V gene encodes CDR1 SGHRS and CDR2 YFSETQ. The germline V and J ends were trimmed by 3 bases and 3 bases, with 13 bases remaining between them. The CDR3 contains 14 residues. CDR3 loop: CASSYGGEGYEQYF. The CDR3 DNA is TGCGCCAGCAGCTACGGAGGGGAAGGCTACGAGCAGTACTTC.

The V and J genes are TRBV5-1 and TRBJ2-1; 9 positions match TRBD1. CDR1 and CDR2 (germline): SGHRS, YFSETQ. The junction had 10 bases not matched to a gene; V was cut back by 4 bases and J by 8 bases. This CDR3 has 15 residues. This chain's CDR3 is CASSDKQGASDEQFF. DNA for the CDR3: TGCGCCAGCAGCGATAAACAGGGGGCGAGCGATGAGCAGTTCTTC.

The chain links TRBV25-1 to TRBJ2-1; D is perhaps TRBD1 (5 bases). V lost 8 bases, J lost 4 bases, and 24 bases lay in between. Germline V gene lookup returns CDR1 MGHDK and CDR2 SYGVNS. The CDR3 consists of 17 residues. The CDR3 reads CASRGGRAPGLYNEQFF. CDR3 bases: TGTGCCAGCCGTGGCGGCAGGGCCCCCGGTCTTTACAATGAGCAGTTCTTC.

The chain recombines TRBV4-2 with TRBJ1-5; a weak D match, TRBD1 (5 bases). Germline loops: CDR1 LGHNA, CDR2 YNFKEQ. V was cut by 0 bases and J by 0 bases, with 9 bases left in between. The CDR3 spans 16 residues. The CDR3 DNA reads as TGTGCCAGCAGCCAAGACGCAGGGTATAGCAATCAGCCCCAGCATTTT. Amino acids: CASSQDAGYSNQPQHF.

In this sample, this clonotype turned up many times. The chain carries TRBV19 and TRBJ1-1; D is unclear. Germline assignment: CDR1 LNHDA and CDR2 SQIVND (reference sequence). This CDR3 is 17 amino acids long. V lost 3 bases and J 2 bases, leaving 19 bases between the germline ends. CDR3 DNA sequence: TGTGCCAGTAGTATTGGGGAAATTGGAGTACGAAACACTGAAGCTTTCTTT. It translates to CASSIGEIGVRNTEAFF.

This clonotype appeared a few times. The J gene is TRBJ2-7, the V gene TRBV5-6, with TRBD1 identical over 9 bases. The end of the DNA is better explained by TRBJ2-4, so the J call may be wrong. The CDR3 runs to 13 residues. The germline CDR1 and CDR2 sequences are SGHDT and YYEEEE. The CDR3 DNA is TGTGCCAGCAGCCTGGGACAGGGCCTCATTCAGTACTTC. The encoded protein is CASSLGQGLIQYF.

V gene TRBV4-1 combines with J gene TRBJ2-5; possibly TRBD2 for D (5 bases). This CDR3 is 14 amino acids long. The V and J ends lost 0 bases and 3 bases respectively, with 8 bases between them. Per germline, CDR1 MGHRA and CDR2 YSYEKL. The CDR3 DNA reads as TGCGCCAGCAGCCAAGATCCGGGGAAAGAGACCCAGTACTTC. Translation gives CASSQDPGKETQYF.

V gene TRBV7-6 combines with J gene TRBJ1-5; no definite D call. V lost 5 bases, J lost 1 base, and 6 bases lay in between. Germline CDR1 reads SGHVS; CDR2 reads FNYEAQ. This CDR3 spans 13 amino acids. CDR3 amino acids: CASSTASNQPQHF. CDR3 in DNA: TGTGCCAGCAGCACGGCCAGCAATCAGCCCCAGCATTTT.

This chain uses TRBV5-6 with TRBJ2-5; the D gene is possibly TRBD2 (6 bases). V was trimmed by 3 bases and J by 3 bases, leaving 12 bases between them. Germline assignment: CDR1 SGHDT and CDR2 YYEEEE. CDR3 size: 14 residues. The CDR3 DNA reads as TGTGCCAGCAGCTGGGCGAGGAGGGAAGAGACCCAGTACTTC. It translates to CASSWARREETQYF.

Concerning this clonotype itself: At one boundary the junction diverges from the germline segment, which might be a read error. The chain combines TRBV18 with TRBJ2-6; tentatively, D is TRBD1 or TRBD2 (5 bases each). The CDR3 runs to 18 residues. Per the germline V gene, CDR1 is KGHSH and CDR2 is LQKENI. This CDR3 is CASSPLSGVASGANVLTF. The CDR3, as DNA: TGTGCCAGCTCACCGCTATCCGGGGTAGCCTCTGGGGCCAATGTCCTGACTTTC. The full variable domain, completed using reference TRBV18 and TRBJ2-6, is NAGVMQNPRHLVRRRGQEARLRCSPMKGHSHVYWYRQLPEEGLKFMVYLQKENIIDESGMPKERFSAEFPKEGPSILRIQQVVRGDSAAYFCASSPLSGVASGANVLTFGAGSRLTVL.

The gene calls are TRBV2 and TRBJ1-5, with 7 bases identical to TRBD1. Losses at the gene ends were 6 bases for V and 3 bases for J; bases not matched to a gene: 8. Germline loops: CDR1 SNHLY, CDR2 FYNNEI. The CDR3 is 15 residues long. The CDR3 loop reads CASRSGGRLNQPQHF. The CDR3 DNA is TGTGCCAGCAGATCAGGGGGTCGACTCAATCAGCCCCAGCATTTT.

This clonotype was seen many times. The chain has TRBV7-8 and TRBJ2-7; D may be TRBD1 or TRBD2 (5 bases each). Trimming removed 3 bases from V and 2 bases from J, with 5 bases in between. The germline gives CDR1 SGHVS, CDR2 FQNEAQ. This CDR3 contains 12 residues. The CDR3 region has the DNA TGTGCCAGCAGCTTGGGGGCCTACGAGCAGTACTTC. Its translation is CASSLGAYEQYF.

The genes are TRBV7-3 and TRBJ2-5, with 10 bases matching TRBD2. V was clipped by 9 bases and J by 4 bases; unmatched bases: 11. The CDR3 has 15 residues. Germline CDR1 SGHTA, CDR2 FQGTGA. CDR3 bases: TGTGCCAGTAGTACTAGCGGGGAACCGATAGAGACCCAGTACTTC. Protein sequence: CASSTSGEPIETQYF. Supplemented by reference TRBV7-3 and TRBJ2-5, the full variable domain reads GAGVSQTPSNKVTEKGKYVELRCDPISGHTALYWYRQSLGQGPEFLIYFQGTGAADDSGLPNDRFFAVRPEGSVSTLKIQRTERGDSAVYLCASSTSGEPIETQYFGPGTRLLVL.

The rearrangement links TRBV7-9 to TRBJ2-1; 9 bases line up with TRBD2. Germline V CDR1 and CDR2: SEHNR, FQNEAQ (reference sequence). The CDR3 is 17 residues long. V lost 1 base and J lost 4; bases outside the gene matches: 8. The CDR3 bases are TGTGCCAGCAGCTTAGGCGGCCTAGCGGGGATGTACAATGAGCAGTTCTTC. It encodes CASSLGGLAGMYNEQFF.